This T cell receptor beta chain comes out of a study of blood T cell repertoires in COVID-19. The overall study: PBMCs, B-cell-depleted T cells, or T cells provided the cDNA or gDNA that made up the material.

Per the authors' pipeline: Estimation of nucleated cell counts was performed using reference gene primer amplification. TCRdb's table, derived via immunoSEQ multiplex PCR, lists solely in-frame clones and lacks some. Clonal size and the V and J genes are those of that table, whereas D and trimming came from the DNA. The sample holds 230,000 or so clones, approximately 88% seen once. The CDR3 is 18 residues long. The age range of participants was about 18 to 90 years, with residence in more than 20 US areas. This receptor was obtained from a woman between 40 and 55 years old with acute COVID-19. The sequencing sample was made of PBMCs or T cells enriched from blood (not recorded which). The chain carries TRBV21-1 and TRBJ1-6; the D segment call TRBD1 is taken from the table without a DNA check. TRBV21-1 is tagged as a pseudogene. CDR3 loop: CASSYHRGPSSYNSPLHF. DNA for the CDR3: TGTGCCAGCAGCTACCACAGGGGCCCCAGCTCCTATAATTCACCCCTCCACTTT.